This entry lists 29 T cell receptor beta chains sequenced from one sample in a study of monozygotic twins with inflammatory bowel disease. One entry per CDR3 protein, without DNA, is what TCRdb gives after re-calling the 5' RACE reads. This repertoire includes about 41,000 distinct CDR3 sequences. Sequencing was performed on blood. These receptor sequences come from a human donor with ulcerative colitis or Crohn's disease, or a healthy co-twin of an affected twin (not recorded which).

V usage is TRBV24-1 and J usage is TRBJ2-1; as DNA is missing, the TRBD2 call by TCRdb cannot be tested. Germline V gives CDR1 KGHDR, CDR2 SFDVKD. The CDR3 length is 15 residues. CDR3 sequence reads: CATNSGLPPSDEQFF.

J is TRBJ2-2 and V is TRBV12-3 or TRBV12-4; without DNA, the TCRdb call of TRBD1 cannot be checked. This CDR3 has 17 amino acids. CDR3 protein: CASSPVPRARSTGELFF.

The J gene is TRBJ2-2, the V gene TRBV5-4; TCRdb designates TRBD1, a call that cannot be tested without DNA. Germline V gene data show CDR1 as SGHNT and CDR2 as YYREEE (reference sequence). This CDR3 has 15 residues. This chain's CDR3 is CASSFLGGRSGELFF.

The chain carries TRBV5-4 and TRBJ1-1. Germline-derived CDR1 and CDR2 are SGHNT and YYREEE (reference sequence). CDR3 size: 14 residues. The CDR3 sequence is CASSLDYSAAEAFF. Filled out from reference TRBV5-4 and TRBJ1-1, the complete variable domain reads ETGVTQSPTHLIKTRGQQVTLRCSSQSGHNTVSWYQQALGQGPQFIFQYYREEENGRGNFPPRFSGLQFPNYSSELNVNALELDDSALYLCASSLDYSAAEAFFGQGTRLTVV.

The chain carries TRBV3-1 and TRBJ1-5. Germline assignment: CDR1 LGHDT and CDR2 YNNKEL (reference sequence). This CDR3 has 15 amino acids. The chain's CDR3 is CASSQEWQPNQPQHF.

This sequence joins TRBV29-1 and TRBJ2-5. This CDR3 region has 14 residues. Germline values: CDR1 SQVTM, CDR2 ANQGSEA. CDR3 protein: CSVGVSKGSKTQYF.

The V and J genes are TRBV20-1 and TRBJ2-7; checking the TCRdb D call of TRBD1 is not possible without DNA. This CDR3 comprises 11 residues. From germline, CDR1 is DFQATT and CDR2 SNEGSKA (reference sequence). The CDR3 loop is CSVRGGGEQYF.

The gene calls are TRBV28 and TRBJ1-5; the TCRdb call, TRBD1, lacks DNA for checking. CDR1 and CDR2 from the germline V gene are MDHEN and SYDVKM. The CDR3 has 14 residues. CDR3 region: CASRPQGRGQPQHF.

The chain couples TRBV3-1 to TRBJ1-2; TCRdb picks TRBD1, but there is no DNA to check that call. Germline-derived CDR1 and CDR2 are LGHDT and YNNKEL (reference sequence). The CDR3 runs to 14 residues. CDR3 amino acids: CASSQAATGVGYTF.

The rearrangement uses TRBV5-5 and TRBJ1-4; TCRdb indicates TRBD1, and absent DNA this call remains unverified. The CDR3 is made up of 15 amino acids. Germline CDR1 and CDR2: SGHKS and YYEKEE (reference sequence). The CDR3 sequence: CASSPPGTGNEKLFF.

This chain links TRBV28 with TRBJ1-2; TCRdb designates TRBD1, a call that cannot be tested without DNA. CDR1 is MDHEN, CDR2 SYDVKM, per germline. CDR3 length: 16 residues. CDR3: CASSAINRGGADGYTF.

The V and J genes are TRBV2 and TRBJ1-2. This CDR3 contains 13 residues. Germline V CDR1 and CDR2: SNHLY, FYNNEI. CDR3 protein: CASSEPGLYGYTF.

This CDR3 is CSARGVSGGEETQYF. V is TRBV20-1 and J is TRBJ2-5; TCRdb outputs TRBD2, but without DNA this stays unchecked. The germline V gene encodes CDR1 DFQATT and CDR2 SNEGSKA (reference sequence). The CDR3 covers 15 residues.

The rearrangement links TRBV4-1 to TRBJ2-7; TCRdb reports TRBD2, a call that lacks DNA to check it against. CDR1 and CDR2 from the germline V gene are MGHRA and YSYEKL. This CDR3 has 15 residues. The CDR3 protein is CASSRVLAGPYEQYF.

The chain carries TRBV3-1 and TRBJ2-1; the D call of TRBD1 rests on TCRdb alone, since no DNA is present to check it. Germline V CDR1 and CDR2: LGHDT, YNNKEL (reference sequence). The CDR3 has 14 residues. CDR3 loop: CASSPRDREDEQFF.

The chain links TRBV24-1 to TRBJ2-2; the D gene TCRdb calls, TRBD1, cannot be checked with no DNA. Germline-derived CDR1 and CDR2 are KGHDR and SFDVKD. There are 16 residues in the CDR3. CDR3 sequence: CATSADRAANTGELFF.

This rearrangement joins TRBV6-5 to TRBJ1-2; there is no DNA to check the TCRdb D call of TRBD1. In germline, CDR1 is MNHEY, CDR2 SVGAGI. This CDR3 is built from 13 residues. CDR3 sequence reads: CASSPGSIYGYTF.

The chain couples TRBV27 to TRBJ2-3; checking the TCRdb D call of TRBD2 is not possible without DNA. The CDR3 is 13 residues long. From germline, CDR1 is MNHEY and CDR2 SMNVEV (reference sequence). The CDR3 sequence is CASRTSGSDTQYF.

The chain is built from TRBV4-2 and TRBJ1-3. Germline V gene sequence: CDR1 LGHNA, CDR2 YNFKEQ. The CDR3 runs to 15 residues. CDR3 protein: CASKERDGVGNTIYF.

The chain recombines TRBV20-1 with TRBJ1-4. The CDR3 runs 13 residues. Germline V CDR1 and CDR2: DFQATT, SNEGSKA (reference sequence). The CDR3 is CSASLDTNEKLFF.

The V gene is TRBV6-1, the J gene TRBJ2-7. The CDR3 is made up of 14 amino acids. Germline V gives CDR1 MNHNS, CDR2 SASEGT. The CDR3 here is CASSEEPRTYVQYF.

CDR3 sequence: CSAVPPDGTDSPLHF. V gene TRBV20-1 combines with J gene TRBJ1-6; absent DNA, TCRdb's TRBD1 call cannot be checked. The germline V gene has CDR1 DFQATT and CDR2 SNEGSKA (reference sequence). The CDR3 totals 15 residues.

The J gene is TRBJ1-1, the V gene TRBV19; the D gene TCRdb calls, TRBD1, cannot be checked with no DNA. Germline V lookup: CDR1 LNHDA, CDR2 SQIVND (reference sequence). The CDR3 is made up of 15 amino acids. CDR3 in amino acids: CASSDRGRQNTEAFF.

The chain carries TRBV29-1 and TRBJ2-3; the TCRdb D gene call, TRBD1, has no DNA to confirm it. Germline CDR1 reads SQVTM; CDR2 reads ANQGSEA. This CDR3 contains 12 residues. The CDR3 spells CSTASGSDTQYF.

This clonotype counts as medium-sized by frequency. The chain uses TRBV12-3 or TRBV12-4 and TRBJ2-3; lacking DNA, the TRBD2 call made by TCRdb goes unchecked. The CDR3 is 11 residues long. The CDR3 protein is CASTSRVTQYF.

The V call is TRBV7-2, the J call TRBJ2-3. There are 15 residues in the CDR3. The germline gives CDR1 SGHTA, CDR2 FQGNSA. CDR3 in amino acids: CASSFRKTDTDTQYF. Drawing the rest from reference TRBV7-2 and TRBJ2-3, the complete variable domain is GAGVSQSPSNKVTEKGKDVELRCDPISGHTALYWYRQSLGQGLEFLIYFQGNSAPDKSGLPSDRFSAERTGGSVSTLTIQRTQQEDSAVYLCASSFRKTDTDTQYFGPGTRLTVL.

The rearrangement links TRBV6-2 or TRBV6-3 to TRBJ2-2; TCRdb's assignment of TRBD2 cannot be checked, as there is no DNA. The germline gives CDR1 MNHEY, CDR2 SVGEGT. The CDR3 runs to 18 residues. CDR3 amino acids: CASSYSKSGVANTGELFF.

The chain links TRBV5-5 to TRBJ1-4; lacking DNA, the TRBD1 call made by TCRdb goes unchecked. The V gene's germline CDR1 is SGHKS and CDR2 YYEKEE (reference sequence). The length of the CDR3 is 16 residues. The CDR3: CASSSQGASFNEKLFF.

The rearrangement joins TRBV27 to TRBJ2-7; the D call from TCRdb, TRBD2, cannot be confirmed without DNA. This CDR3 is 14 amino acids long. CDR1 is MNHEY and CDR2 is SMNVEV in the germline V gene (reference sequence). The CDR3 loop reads CASSSPGLSYEQYF.